These 17 T cell receptor beta chains were all obtained from the same sample, sequenced in a study of blood T cells in healthy people across ages. Primers used in a second PCR of about 7 to 12 cycles were a sample-barcoded 5' primer and a J-beta primer mix. One entry per CDR3 protein results from TCRdb running MiXCR on the 5' RACE reads. The top ten hold more than 20% of the sample, which has fewer than 2,000,000 distinct CDR3 sequences, roughly two fifths seen once. Input material: blood. Every receptor here comes from a human donor in good health.

The chain carries TRBV21-1 and TRBJ2-1; no DNA check was done on the table's D call, TRBD2. TRBV21-1 corresponds to a pseudogene. CDR3 length equals 16 residues. The CDR3: CASSVNGRTPTETQFF. CDR3 coding DNA: TGTGCCAGCAGCGTTAATGGGAGGACCCCCACGGAGACCCAGTTCTTC.

This clonotype appeared a few times. The CDR3 sequence: CASSPKLAGGEKNIQYF. CDR3 in DNA: TGTGCCAGCAGTCCCAAACTAGCGGGGGGCGAGAAAAACATTCAGTACTTC. This chain connects TRBV7-2 to TRBJ2-4, with TRBD2 matching over 12 bases. The CDR3 length is 17 residues. V lost 6 bases and J lost 4; bases outside the gene matches: 10. Looked up from germline, CDR1 is SGHTA and CDR2 is FQGNSA.

V gene TRBV5-1 combines with J gene TRBJ2-7, with 8 bases lining up with TRBD2. The J call is doubtful: the DNA matches TRBJ2-5 better. The CDR3 sequence is 13 residues long. Germline CDR1 reads SGHRS; CDR2 reads YFSETQ. The CDR3 nucleotides are TGCGCCAGCGAACCGGGACTAGGAGAGACCCAGTACTTC. Encoded protein: CASEPGLGETQYF.

J is TRBJ1-1 and V is TRBV6-5, with 8 bases fitting TRBD1. V lost 4 bases and J lost 5; bases outside the gene matches: 12. The CDR3 has 16 amino acids. Germline V gives CDR1 MNHEY, CDR2 SVGAGI. DNA for the CDR3: TGTGCCAGCAGTTCCCCCGGGACAGGCGGTGGAACTGAAGCTTTCTTT. Translated, it gives CASSSPGTGGGTEAFF.

This clonotype appeared a few times. The chain joins TRBV2 to TRBJ2-5; D might be TRBD2 (6 bases). Trimming pared 4 bases from V and 11 bases from J, leaving 20 bases between. The length of the CDR3 is 14 residues. Germline assignment: CDR1 SNHLY and CDR2 FYNNEI. This CDR3 is CASSASMDWGEQYF. In DNA, the CDR3 is TGTGCCAGCAGTGCCAGCATGGATTGGGGGGAGCAGTACTTC.

The chain is built from TRBV12-3 or TRBV12-4 and TRBJ1-2; a possible D gene is TRBD1 (5 bases). This CDR3 spans 17 amino acids. V was shortened by 2 bases and J by 5 bases, with 21 bases between the two germline ends. CDR3 coding DNA: TGTGCCAGCAGTTTATCCGGGGGAGGGGTAGAGGCATATGGCTACACCTTC. It yields the protein CASSLSGGGVEAYGYTF.

This clonotype has only a few counts. The chain is built from TRBV5-6 and TRBJ2-7, with 8 nucleotides matching TRBD2. This CDR3 is built from 16 residues. V shed 2 bases and J 7 bases; nucleotides not matched to a gene: 14. CDR1 is SGHDT and CDR2 is YYEEEE in the germline V gene. The CDR3 spells CASSFLRAGAREEQYF. The CDR3 DNA is TGTGCCAGCAGCTTTCTGCGAGCGGGGGCGAGGGAAGAGCAGTACTTC.

The chain carries TRBV9 and TRBJ2-5; D is undetermined. Germline CDR1 reads SGDLS; CDR2 reads YYNGEE. The CDR3 runs 14 residues. V lost 0 bases to trimming and J lost 2 bases, with 8 bases between them. The CDR3 nucleotides are TGTGCCAGCAGCGTAGAAGCAGCGCAAGAGACCCAGTACTTC. It translates to CASSVEAAQETQYF.

This clonotype was observed a few times. The chain links TRBV5-5 to TRBJ2-5; possibly TRBD2 for D (6 bases). The J call is in doubt because the DNA end fits TRBJ2-7 better. Germline V gene data show CDR1 as SGHKS and CDR2 as YYEKEE (reference sequence). This CDR3 is 14 amino acids long. CDR3 sequence: CASSFHPGAYEQYF. In nucleotides, the CDR3 is TGTGCCAGCAGCTTTCATCCGGGAGCCTACGAGCAGTACTTC.

The genes are TRBV6-5 and TRBJ2-1; unclear D gene. CDR1 and CDR2 from the germline V gene are MNHEY and SVGAGI. V was shortened by 2 bases and J by 10 bases, with 12 bases between the two germline ends. The CDR3 is 13 residues long. CDR3 sequence reads: CASSYGDSYEQFF. The CDR3 DNA reads TGTGCCAGCAGTTACGGGGATTCCTACGAGCAGTTCTTC.

V and J are TRBV12-3 or TRBV12-4 and TRBJ2-3; D might be TRBD1 (5 bases). This CDR3 has 13 residues. Trimming shortened V by 8 bases and J by 7 bases, and 16 bases separated the two germline ends. Here the CDR3 reads CASLGPTDYTQYF. CDR3 sequence (DNA): TGTGCCAGCCTAGGACCGACAGACTATACGCAGTATTTT.

This clonotype was seen only a few times. The V and J genes are TRBV20-1 and TRBJ2-1, with 8 bases lining up with TRBD1. V dropped 2 bases and J dropped 9; count of bases not matched to a gene: 9. The CDR3 length is 14 residues. CDR1 is DFQATT and CDR2 is SNEGSKA in the germline V gene (reference sequence). The CDR3 DNA follows: TGCAGTGCTAGAAGGGCGACAGGGGTGAGTGAGCAGTTCTTC. This encodes CSARRATGVSEQFF.

V usage is TRBV7-2 and J usage is TRBJ1-2; D is ambiguous. Trimming removed 3 bases from V and 7 bases from J, with 12 bases in between. The CDR3 sequence is 13 residues long. Germline assignment: CDR1 SGHTA and CDR2 FQGNSA. For the CDR3, the DNA is TGTGCCAGCAGCTTCCAAGAGGAGGGTGGCTACACCTTC. It specifies CASSFQEEGGYTF.

The CDR3, as DNA: TGCAGTGCTACCACTTACTATACTAGCGGGTTATACAATGAGCAGTTCTTC. Its protein product is CSATTYYTSGLYNEQFF. The J gene is TRBJ2-1, the V gene TRBV20-1; 9 bases are shared with TRBD2. CDR1 is DFQATT, CDR2 SNEGSKA, per germline (reference sequence). The V gene end was trimmed by 4 bases and the J gene end by 4 bases; junction bases not matched to a gene: 14. This CDR3 is 17 amino acids long.

J is TRBJ2-1 and V is TRBV20-1; no definite D call. Per germline, CDR1 DFQATT and CDR2 SNEGSKA (reference sequence). The CDR3 has 12 residues. V lost 2 bases and J 8 bases, leaving 10 bases between the germline ends. The CDR3 region has the DNA TGCAGTGCTAGACCATTCGAGCATGAGCAGTTCTTC. The encoded protein is CSARPFEHEQFF.

The rearrangement links TRBV7-9 to TRBJ1-4; tentatively, D is TRBD1 (6 bases). CDR1 is SEHNR and CDR2 is FQNEAQ in the germline V gene (reference sequence). The CDR3 spans 14 residues. Trimming removed 1 base from V and 7 bases from J, with 10 bases in between. The DNA for the CDR3 is TGTGCCAGCAGCTTAGAGGGGGAGATTGAAAAACTGTTTTTT. The encoded protein is CASSLEGEIEKLFF.

This rearrangement joins TRBV7-2 to TRBJ2-7, with D possibly being TRBD1 (6 bases). Germline loops: CDR1 SGHTA, CDR2 FQGNSA. The CDR3 extends over 13 amino acids. V shed 5 bases and J shed 10 bases, with 18 bases lying between them. The CDR3 DNA is TGTGCCAGCAGCCCAGGGGACATTCCAAGACAGTACTTC. Protein product: CASSPGDIPRQYF.